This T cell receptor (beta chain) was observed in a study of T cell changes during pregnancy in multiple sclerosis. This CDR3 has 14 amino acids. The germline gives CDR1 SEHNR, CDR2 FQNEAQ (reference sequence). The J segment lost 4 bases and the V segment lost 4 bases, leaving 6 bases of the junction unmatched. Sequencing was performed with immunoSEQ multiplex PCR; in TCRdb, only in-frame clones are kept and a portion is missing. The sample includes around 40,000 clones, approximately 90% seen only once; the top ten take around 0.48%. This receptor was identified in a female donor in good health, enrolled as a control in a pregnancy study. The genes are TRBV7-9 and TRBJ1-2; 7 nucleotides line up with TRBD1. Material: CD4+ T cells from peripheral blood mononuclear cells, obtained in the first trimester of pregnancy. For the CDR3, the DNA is TGTGCCAGCAGCTCCGCGGACAGGTCCTATGGCTACACCTTC. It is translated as CASSSADRSYGYTF.